The 21 T cell receptor beta chains reported below all come from one sample, sequenced in a study of blood T cell repertoires in COVID-19. Profiled with immunoSEQ multiplex PCR; TCRdb holds only in-frame clones, not every one. Among about 280,000 clones listed, approximately 89% were seen once. The sample taken for sequencing was PBMCs or T cells enriched from blood (not recorded which). The receptors originated from a woman aged 55-70 years who had recovered from COVID-19.

The chain combines TRBV7-2 with TRBJ2-1; 10 positions match TRBD2. Germline CDR1 reads SGHTA; CDR2 reads FQGNSA. The CDR3 length is 15 residues. V lost 1 base to trimming and J lost 7 bases; unmatched junction nucleotides: 4. The CDR3 is CASSLVTSGVNEQFF. CDR3 sequence (DNA): TGTGCCAGCAGCTTAGTCACTAGCGGGGTTAATGAGCAGTTCTTC.

V gene TRBV19 combines with J gene TRBJ1-1, with D tentatively TRBD1 (5 bases). Trimming took off 1 base at V and 0 bases at J, with 12 bases between the two ends. Germline assignment: CDR1 LNHDA and CDR2 SQIVND (reference sequence). This CDR3 is 16 amino acids long. The CDR3 sequence: CASSIGRYRLNTEAFF. The CDR3 nucleotides read TGTGCCAGTAGTATAGGGAGATACAGGTTGAACACTGAAGCTTTCTTT.

This rearrangement joins TRBV11-1 to TRBJ2-1, with TRBD2 matching 8 bases. CDR1 is SGHAT, CDR2 FQDESV, per germline (reference sequence). The CDR3 totals 15 residues. V was pared by 4 bases and J by 1 base, with 3 bases of the junction left unmatched. CDR3 sequence: CASSSRLASYNEQFF. The CDR3 nucleotides read TGTGCCAGCAGCTCTCGACTAGCGTCCTACAATGAGCAGTTCTTC. The complete variable domain, with remaining parts taken from reference TRBV11-1 and TRBJ2-1, reads EAEVAQSPRYKITEKSQAVAFWCDPISGHATLYWYRQILGQGPELLVQFQDESVVDDSQLPKDRFSAERLKGVDSTLKIQPAELGDSAMYLCASSSRLASYNEQFFGPGTRLTVL.

This chain connects TRBV4-1 to TRBJ2-7, with unresolved D. The germline V gene encodes CDR1 MGHRA and CDR2 YSYEKL. Trimming took off 0 bases at V and 2 bases at J, with 11 bases between the two ends. The CDR3 extends over 15 amino acids. In DNA form, the CDR3 reads TGCGCCAGCAGCCAAGAGCGAGCGAGTACCTACGAGCAGTACTTC. This translates into CASSQERASTYEQYF.

This chain joins TRBV4-2 and TRBJ1-2, with D hard to call. Germline lookup yields CDR1 LGHNA and CDR2 YNFKEQ. The CDR3 consists of 14 residues. The V end lost 0 bases, the J end lost 0 bases, and 5 bases lay between the germline ends. The CDR3 region is CASSQENSNYGYTF. The CDR3, as DNA: TGTGCCAGCAGCCAAGAAAACTCTAACTATGGCTACACCTTC.

The CDR3 DNA reads TGTGCCAGCAGCTTTCAGACTAGCGGGGAACTCTACGAGCAGTACTTC. Encoded protein: CASSFQTSGELYEQYF. The chain links TRBV7-6 to TRBJ2-7, with TRBD2 identical over 11 bases. Germline assignment: CDR1 SGHVS and CDR2 FNYEAQ. Unmatched junction bases numbered 7, after V lost 3 bases and J lost 3 bases. There are 16 residues in the CDR3. Supplemented by reference TRBV7-6 and TRBJ2-7, the full variable domain reads GAGVSQSPRYKVTKRGQDVALRCDPISGHVSLYWYRQALGQGPEFLTYFNYEAQQDKSGLPNDRFSAERPEGSISTLTIQRTEQRDSAMYRCASSFQTSGELYEQYFGPGTRLTVT.

The rearrangement uses TRBV6-5 and TRBJ2-1, with 7 positions matching TRBD1. Trimming at V came to 9 bases and at J to 9 bases, leaving 2 bases not matched to a gene. The CDR3 has 10 residues. Germline V gives CDR1 MNHEY, CDR2 SVGAGI. CDR3 residues: CARTGIEQFF. The CDR3 coding sequence is TGTGCCAGGACAGGGATTGAGCAGTTCTTC.

The V gene is TRBV7-2, the J gene TRBJ2-1, with 7 bases fitting TRBD2. The V gene's germline CDR1 is SGHTA and CDR2 FQGNSA. J was trimmed by 4 bases and V by 3 bases; bases with no gene match: 15. This CDR3 is built from 18 residues. The CDR3 is CASSFEAGRILTYNEQFF. The CDR3 DNA reads as TGTGCCAGCAGCTTCGAAGCGGGGCGGATTCTCACTTACAATGAGCAGTTCTTC.

The V call is TRBV4-1, the J call TRBJ1-4, with 8 bases matching TRBD1. Germline assignment: CDR1 MGHRA and CDR2 YSYEKL. With 4 bases clipped from V and 6 bases from J, the junction kept 7 bases outside the gene matches. The CDR3 runs 15 residues. The CDR3: CASSPQDRAHEKLFF. The CDR3 DNA follows: TGCGCCAGCAGCCCCCAGGACAGGGCGCATGAAAAACTGTTTTTT.

The chain has TRBV4-1 and TRBJ1-2; 8 bases are a match to TRBD1. Germline loops: CDR1 MGHRA, CDR2 YSYEKL. CDR3 length: 16 residues. V was pared by 2 bases and J by 5 bases, with 10 bases of the junction left unmatched. DNA for the CDR3: TGCGCCAGCAGCCAAACCCCGGTCAGGGGGCTTTATGGCTACACCTTC. Encoded protein: CASSQTPVRGLYGYTF.

The rearrangement links TRBV5-7 to TRBJ1-3; 7 bases agree with TRBD1. TRBV5-7 is an ORF for which the function is uncertain. This CDR3 is 15 amino acids long. J was trimmed by 2 bases and V by 3 bases; bases with no gene match: 5. This CDR3 is CASSSRDRAGNTIYF. CDR3 nucleotide sequence: TGTGCCAGCAGCTCCCGCGACAGGGCTGGAAACACCATATATTTT.

V usage is TRBV5-1 and J usage is TRBJ2-1, with D possibly being TRBD1 (6 bases). V lost 4 bases and J lost 6, with 17 bases in between. Looked up from germline, CDR1 is SGHRS and CDR2 is YFSETQ. The CDR3 is made up of 15 amino acids. The CDR3 bases are TGCGCCAGCAGCCCGACCGGGATAGGGGGCAATGAGCAGTTCTTC. Protein sequence: CASSPTGIGGNEQFF.

The chain uses TRBV28 and TRBJ1-1; D gene uncertain. CDR3 length: 12 residues. Trimming shortened V by 2 bases and J by 7 bases, and 8 bases separated the two germline ends. Germline CDR1 is MDHEN and CDR2 is SYDVKM. Here the CDR3 reads CASSLIGFEAFF. In DNA form, the CDR3 reads TGTGCCAGCAGTTTAATCGGGTTTGAAGCTTTCTTT. Supplemented by reference TRBV28 and TRBJ1-1, the full variable domain reads DVKVTQSSRYLVKRTGEKVFLECVQDMDHENMFWYRQDPGLGLRLIYFSYDVKMKEKGDIPEGYSVSREKKERFSLILESASTNQTSMYLCASSLIGFEAFFGQGTRLTVV.

The chain couples TRBV7-8 to TRBJ2-5, with D possibly TRBD2 on 6 matching bases. The CDR3 covers 14 residues. Germline CDR1 is SGHVS and CDR2 is FQNEAQ. V shed 6 bases and J shed 2 bases, with 13 bases lying between them. The chain's CDR3 is CASRGTASQETQYF. CDR3 in DNA: TGTGCCAGCAGGGGGACTGCGTCTCAAGAGACCCAGTACTTC.

Only one count was recorded for this clone. The V call is TRBV5-1, the J call TRBJ1-2; D possibly corresponds to TRBD1 (6 bases). The CDR3 is 12 residues long. In germline, CDR1 is SGHRS, CDR2 YFSETQ. The ends were cut back, 4 bases at V and 5 bases at J, with 9 bases in the middle. This CDR3 is CASSTDRYGYTF. The CDR3 DNA is TGCGCCAGCAGCACCGACAGGTATGGCTACACCTTC. Using reference TRBV5-1 and TRBJ1-2 for the parts outside the CDR3, the full variable domain is KAGVTQTPRYLIKTRGQQVTLSCSPISGHRSVSWYQQTPGQGLQFLFEYFSETQRNKGNFPGRFSGRQFSNSRSEMNVSTLELGDSALYLCASSTDRYGYTFGSGTRLTVV.

The gene calls are TRBV21-1 and TRBJ2-1; TRBD1 is the table's D call, not checked against the DNA. TRBV21-1 is a pseudogene. The CDR3 is 16 amino acids. The DNA of the CDR3 is TGTGCCAGCAGCAAAGGTAGGGACAGGGGTTTGTATGAGCAGTTCTTC. Its protein product is CASSKGRDRGLYEQFF.

The rearrangement joins TRBV7-8 to TRBJ2-5, with 9 bases aligning to TRBD1. The germline V gene encodes CDR1 SGHVS and CDR2 FQNEAQ. CDR3 size: 14 residues. With V trimmed by 5 bases and J by 5 bases, 6 bases remained unmatched. For the CDR3, the DNA is TGTGCCAGCAGCACAGGGACAGGGTTGGAGACCCAGTACTTC. This translates into CASSTGTGLETQYF. The full variable domain, completed using reference TRBV7-8 and TRBJ2-5, is GAGVSQSPRYKVAKRGQDVALRCDPISGHVSLFWYQQALGQGPEFLTYFQNEAQLDKSGLPSDRFFAERPEGSVSTLKIQRTQQEDSAVYLCASSTGTGLETQYFGPGTRLLVL.

The chain uses TRBV7-8 and TRBJ2-7; D remains unclear. V dropped 1 base and J dropped 2 bases, with 6 bases sitting between them. The CDR3 covers 13 residues. Germline V gene lookup returns CDR1 SGHVS and CDR2 FQNEAQ. The chain's CDR3 is CASSLVTTYEQYF. CDR3 in DNA: TGTGCCAGCAGCTTAGTTACAACCTACGAGCAGTACTTC.

V usage is TRBV3-1 (or the pseudogene TRBV3-2) and J usage is TRBJ2-1; D not certain. CDR1 and CDR2 (germline): LGHDT, YNNKEL (reference sequence). Trimming took 3 bases from V and 6 from J, leaving 12 bases between them. The CDR3 consists of 14 residues. The DNA of the CDR3 is TGTGCCAGCAGCCACTCTTCCCCGCGCAATGAGCAGTTCTTC. Protein: CASSHSSPRNEQFF.

This clone appeared a single time. J is TRBJ1-2 and V is TRBV15, with 7 bases identical to TRBD1. The V gene end was trimmed by 3 bases and the J gene end by 5 bases; junction bases not matched to a gene: 9. This CDR3 has 15 residues. CDR1 is LNHNV and CDR2 is YYDKDF in the germline V gene (reference sequence). CDR3 sequence: CATSSDRGPGYGYTF. CDR3 nucleotides: TGTGCCACCAGCAGTGATAGGGGGCCGGGATATGGCTACACCTTC.

This sequence joins TRBV7-8 and TRBJ1-2; D is unresolved. The CDR3 runs to 16 residues. Trimming stripped 1 base from V and 3 bases from J, with 15 bases between. Germline lookup yields CDR1 SGHVS and CDR2 FQNEAQ. The CDR3 reads CASSLVQALGDYGYTF. The CDR3 DNA is TGTGCCAGCAGCTTAGTGCAGGCTCTCGGGGACTATGGCTACACCTTC. The full variable domain, completed using reference TRBV7-8 and TRBJ1-2, is GAGVSQSPRYKVAKRGQDVALRCDPISGHVSLFWYQQALGQGPEFLTYFQNEAQLDKSGLPSDRFFAERPEGSVSTLKIQRTQQEDSAVYLCASSLVQALGDYGYTFGSGTRLTVV.